This passage covers 24 T cell receptor beta chains from one sample sequenced in a study of shared clonotypes between healthy human individuals. Using immunoSEQ multiplex PCR, the repertoire was profiled, and TCRdb retains in-frame clones only, with some absent. The sample includes around 1.4 million clones, approximately 98.5% of them seen just once. Material: naive CD4+ T cells sorted from blood. Subset meaning: CD45RA+ positively selected. The receptors stem from a man aged 30-40 years in good health.

The chain carries TRBV5-1 and TRBJ2-5; 8 positions agree with TRBD2. The CDR3 runs to 15 residues. Unmatched junction bases numbered 13, after V lost 5 bases and J lost 7 bases. The germline CDR1 and CDR2 sequences are SGHRS and YFSETQ. The CDR3 DNA sequence: TGCGCCAGCAGAACAACTAGCGGCGAGGGGGGGACCCAGTACTTC. This sequence encodes CASRTTSGEGGTQYF.

A remark on this clone: In the same sample, other DNA sequences code for this CDR3. This chain joins TRBV19 and TRBJ2-5, with D unclear. Per the germline V gene, CDR1 is LNHDA and CDR2 is SQIVND (reference sequence). CDR3 length: 11 amino acids. The ends were cut back, 7 bases at V and 1 base at J, with 4 bases in the middle. CDR3 residues: CASKGQETQYF. Here the CDR3 DNA reads TGTGCCAGTAAAGGCCAAGAGACCCAGTACTTC.

The chain links TRBV6-1 to TRBJ2-7; 9 bases are a match to TRBD1. CDR1 MNHNS and CDR2 SASEGT come from the germline V gene. The CDR3 loop spans 15 amino acids. Germline trimming cut 4 bases from V and 11 bases from J; bases unmatched to any gene: 15. CDR3 sequence: CASSAGSPDRGLEYF. The CDR3 nucleotides are TGTGCCAGCAGTGCCGGATCTCCGGACAGGGGATTGGAGTACTTC.

The J gene is TRBJ2-1, the V gene TRBV27; 14 bases fit TRBD2. The germline gives CDR1 MNHEY, CDR2 SMNVEV (reference sequence). The V and J ends lost 5 bases and 8 bases, in that order; junction bases with no gene match: 11. The CDR3 covers 17 residues. CDR3 residues: CASSPFPTSGRVHEQFF. DNA for the CDR3: TGTGCCAGCAGTCCCTTTCCGACTAGCGGGAGGGTGCATGAGCAGTTCTTC.

The J gene is TRBJ2-1, the V gene TRBV27, with 7 positions matching TRBD2. The CDR3 is 17 amino acids. Trimming took 2 bases from V and 3 from J; bases not matched to a gene: 10. CDR1 and CDR2 from the germline V gene are MNHEY and SMNVEV (reference sequence). CDR3 loop: CASSLTGGRSYYNEQFF. CDR3 bases: TGTGCCAGCAGTTTAACAGGCGGGAGATCGTACTACAATGAGCAGTTCTTC.

The rearrangement joins TRBV6-5 to TRBJ1-5, with a weak D call TRBD1 (5 bases). Germline V gene lookup returns CDR1 MNHEY and CDR2 SVGAGI. Between the trimmed V and J ends, which lost 4 bases and 8 bases, there was a span of 9 bases. The CDR3 length is 12 residues. The CDR3 sequence is CASSSWGEPQHF. The CDR3 coding sequence is TGTGCCAGCAGTTCATGGGGGGAGCCCCAGCATTTT.

V usage is TRBV18 and J usage is TRBJ1-1; D possibly corresponds to TRBD1 (6 bases). In germline, CDR1 is KGHSH, CDR2 LQKENI. V was cut by 1 base and J by 4 bases, with 22 bases left in between. This CDR3 contains 18 residues. The CDR3 DNA follows: TGTGCCAGCTCACCACGGGCTCAAGGGGGGGTTCGGAGCACTGAAGCTTTCTTT. Encoded protein: CASSPRAQGGVRSTEAFF.

The genes are TRBV9 and TRBJ1-3; D is ambiguous. The CDR3 sequence is 18 residues long. V lost 0 bases and J lost 0, with 16 bases in between. Germline V gene sequence: CDR1 SGDLS, CDR2 YYNGEE. The chain's CDR3 is CASSVASDGGLSGNTIYF. The DNA of the CDR3 is TGTGCCAGCAGCGTAGCTTCGGACGGAGGACTCTCTGGAAACACCATATATTTT. Supplemented by reference TRBV9 and TRBJ1-3, the full variable domain reads DSGVTQTPKHLITATGQRVTLRCSPRSGDLSVYWYQQSLDQGLQFLIQYYNGEERAKGNILERFSAQQFPDLHSELNLSSLELGDSALYFCASSVASDGGLSGNTIYFGEGSWLTVV.

The V and J genes are TRBV4-3 and TRBJ1-1, with 7 bases lining up with TRBD1. Germline V gene lookup returns CDR1 LGHNA and CDR2 YSLEER. The junction had 17 bases not matched to a gene; V was cut back by 1 base and J by 6 bases. CDR3 length: 18 amino acids. Here the CDR3 DNA reads TGCGCCAGCAGCCAAGGGTATTTCCGGGAGGGGGCCAGGGCTGAAGCTTTCTTT. Its translation is CASSQGYFREGARAEAFF.

V and J are TRBV7-9 and TRBJ2-2, with TRBD2 identical over 7 bases. Germline CDR1 and CDR2: SEHNR and FQNEAQ (reference sequence). J gave up 3 bases and V 5 bases, and 18 bases lay outside the gene matches. The CDR3 has 19 amino acids. Here the CDR3 DNA reads TGTGCCAGCAGCCCGAATCAACCACTAGCGTCTGAGGACACCGGGGAGCTGTTTTTT. Protein: CASSPNQPLASEDTGELFF. Full variable domain (rest looked up from reference TRBV7-9 and TRBJ2-2): DTGVSQNPRHKITKRGQNVTFRCDPISEHNRLYWYRQTLGQGPEFLTYFQNEAQLEKSRLLSDRFSAERPKGSFSTLEIQRTEQGDSAMYLCASSPNQPLASEDTGELFFGEGSRLTVL.

This clone turned up a few times. This CDR3 is also generated by other DNA sequences in the sample. The chain couples TRBV7-9 to TRBJ1-5; TRBD1 matches 8 bases. Germline CDR1 reads SEHNR; CDR2 reads FQNEAQ (reference sequence). Trimming removed 1 base from V and 4 bases from J; junction bases left unmatched: 0. The CDR3 covers 14 residues. The CDR3 sequence is CASSLGQGNQPQHF. The CDR3, as DNA: TGTGCCAGCAGCTTAGGACAGGGGAATCAGCCCCAGCATTTT.

This clone has only one observation. The chain combines TRBV6-6 with TRBJ2-7, with 10 nucleotides matching TRBD1. Germline lookup yields CDR1 MNHNY and CDR2 SVGAGI (reference sequence). V was clipped by 4 bases and J by 0 bases; unmatched bases: 0. The CDR3 has 14 residues. The CDR3 DNA reads as TGTGCCAGCAGTTGGGACAGGGGCTCCTACGAGCAGTACTTC. It specifies CASSWDRGSYEQYF.

The V and J genes are TRBV30 and TRBJ2-1; 7 bases are shared with TRBD2. Germline CDR1 GTSNPN, CDR2 SVGIG (reference sequence). The CDR3 is made up of 13 amino acids. V lost 3 bases to trimming and J lost 7 bases; unmatched junction nucleotides: 6. The CDR3 reads CAWRSGTKNEQFF. CDR3 nucleotides: TGTGCCTGGAGGTCAGGGACTAAAAATGAGCAGTTCTTC.

The chain recombines TRBV9 with TRBJ2-3; D not certain. There are 14 residues in the CDR3. The V and J ends lost 2 bases and 0 bases respectively, with 7 bases between them. Germline V CDR1 and CDR2: SGDLS, YYNGEE. The CDR3 DNA reads as TGTGCCAGCAGCGTCTTAGATAGCACAGATACGCAGTATTTT. Protein product: CASSVLDSTDTQYF.

In regard to this clone: The identical CDR3 is also encoded by other nucleotide sequences in the sample. The chain joins TRBV28 to TRBJ1-5; D may be TRBD1 (6 bases). CDR3 length: 14 amino acids. Germline CDR1 and CDR2: MDHEN and SYDVKM. V was pared by 3 bases and J by 4 bases, with 10 bases between. The CDR3 here is CASSFTGSNQPQHF. In DNA, the CDR3 is TGTGCCAGCAGTTTTACAGGGTCGAATCAGCCCCAGCATTTT.

The chain joins TRBV30 to TRBJ2-7; 9 bases map to TRBD1. Germline CDR1 and CDR2: GTSNPN and SVGIG (reference sequence). The CDR3 runs 14 residues. Trimming at V came to 2 bases and at J to 4 bases, leaving 6 bases not matched to a gene. The CDR3 bases are TGTGCCTGGAGTTTTACAGGGGGCTTGTACGAGCAGTACTTC. It is translated as CAWSFTGGLYEQYF.

The J gene is TRBJ1-2, the V gene TRBV6-5; D is undetermined. The CDR3 runs 15 residues. The germline CDR1 and CDR2 sequences are MNHEY and SVGAGI. The V end was cut by 5 bases, the J end by 1 base, with 14 bases between. CDR3 nucleotide sequence: TGTGCCAGCAGTCCGCCAGCGCGTTTTAACTATGGCTACACCTTC. This encodes CASSPPARFNYGYTF.

This clone occurred once. The V and J genes are TRBV7-2 and TRBJ1-1; no clear D gene. The CDR3 covers 13 residues. Germline V gene data show CDR1 as SGHTA and CDR2 as FQGNSA. Trimming took 2 bases from V and 5 from J, leaving 9 bases between them. CDR3: CASSLRQQTEAFF. The DNA of the CDR3 is TGTGCCAGCAGCTTACGTCAGCAGACTGAAGCTTTCTTT.

V is TRBV7-9 and J is TRBJ2-7, with a weak D call TRBD1 (7 bases). CDR1 SEHNR and CDR2 FQNEAQ come from the germline V gene (reference sequence). CDR3 length: 16 amino acids. Between the trimmed V and J ends, which lost 5 bases and 7 bases, there was a span of 24 bases. The CDR3 loop reads CASSNSRGAAGREQYF. The CDR3 DNA sequence: TGTGCCAGCAGCAACTCCAGGGGGGCGGCGGGACGGGAGCAGTACTTC.

The rearrangement joins TRBV11-2 to TRBJ2-1; D might be TRBD1 (5 bases). Germline V lookup: CDR1 SGHAT, CDR2 FQNNGV. This CDR3 contains 15 residues. The germline V and J ends were trimmed by 3 bases and 0 bases, with 9 bases remaining between them. The CDR3 protein is CASSFRRDSYNEQFF. CDR3 sequence (DNA): TGTGCCAGCAGCTTTCGCAGGGACTCCTACAATGAGCAGTTCTTC.

The chain carries TRBV27 and TRBJ2-5; the match to TRBD2 covers 11 bases. The germline V gene encodes CDR1 MNHEY and CDR2 SMNVEV (reference sequence). This CDR3 region has 15 residues. Unmatched junction bases numbered 4, after V lost 3 bases and J lost 4 bases. CDR3 nucleotides: TGTGCCAGCAGTTTGGACGGACTAGCGGGAGAGACCCAGTACTTC. Its protein is CASSLDGLAGETQYF.

In this sample, this clone turned up once. The CDR3 DNA reads as TGTGCCAGCAGCAAACCCCGGGGCAGGTCTCACGAGCAGTACTTC. Translating it yields CASSKPRGRSHEQYF. This chain connects TRBV11-2 to TRBJ2-7; D is possibly TRBD1 or TRBD2 (5 bases each). The germline CDR1 and CDR2 sequences are SGHAT and FQNNGV. CDR3 length equals 15 residues. V was shortened by 5 bases and J by 5 bases, with 19 bases between the two germline ends.

The chain carries TRBV28 and TRBJ2-7; 7 nucleotides match TRBD2. Germline CDR1 is MDHEN and CDR2 is SYDVKM. V lost 5 bases and J lost 5; bases outside the gene matches: 9. The CDR3 has 14 amino acids. The CDR3 protein is CASSVGLVLHEQYF. DNA of the CDR3: TGTGCCAGCAGTGTAGGACTAGTCTTGCACGAGCAGTACTTC.

As regards this clone: A read error may account for a junction end that differs from germline. This chain links TRBV7-7 with TRBJ2-7; D possibly corresponds to TRBD2 (5 bases). The CDR3 consists of 13 residues. Germline values: CDR1 SSHAT, CDR2 FNYEAQ (reference sequence). CDR3: CASSLMGSDEQYF. The CDR3 coding sequence is TGTGCTAGCAGCTTAATGGGTAGCGACGAGCAGTACTTC.